This T cell receptor (beta chain) comes out of a study of cytomegalovirus exposure and HLA in healthy donors. At the level of the study: About 180 million T cells yielded approximately 100 million unique TCR beta sequences, as an earlier analysis found.

With respect to this clone: Its antigen remains unknown.

Primers for the PCR totalled 60 Vbeta and 13 Jbeta. Assay used: immunoSEQ multiplex PCR; TCRdb lists only in-frame clones, some missing. This sample carries more than 140,000 clones, approximately 80% of them seen once, and the ten largest clones take under 2%. Study-level points and caveats: Some V segments, TRBV6-2 and TRBV6-3 among them, were indistinguishable and were therefore excluded.

V lost 5 bases and J lost 4; bases outside the gene matches: 13. The CDR3 extends over 17 amino acids. In germline, CDR1 is SGHTA, CDR2 FQGNSA. Sequenced material: PBMCs. The origin of this receptor is a woman between 35 and 50 years old in good health and CMV-seronegative. This chain joins TRBV7-2 and TRBJ2-2, with TRBD2 matching over 7 bases. The CDR3 nucleotides are TGTGCCAGCAGCCCAGCGGGGAGCCTCGCGGGCACCGGGGAGCTGTTTTTT. It codes for CASSPAGSLAGTGELFF.